A selection of T cell receptor beta chains follows, all from one sample in a study of T cell responses to AZD1222 COVID-19 vaccine. Libraries were prepared by immunoSEQ multiplex PCR; TCRdb keeps only in-frame clonotypes and omits some of them. The sample lists some 96,000 clones, around nine tenths occurring once. This material consisted of peripheral blood, taken on day 0 of AZD1222 vaccination. Receptors originate from an adult in good health. Both conserved end residues are part of each CDR3. The D gene is left open where the match is weak. Part of the rows lack a size; the others show once, few, many or a class for expanded clones.

J: TRBJ1-4
length: 15
V: TRBV9
D: NA
size: once
DNA: TGTGCCAGCAGCGCGGCCCCGGACCCTAATGAAAAACTGTTTTTT
CDR3: CASSAAPDPNEKLFF

J: TRBJ1-2
length: 13
V: TRBV2
D: NA
size: NA
DNA: TGTGCCAGCAGTGAAGGACAGTCGTATGGCTACACCTTC
CDR3: CASSEGQSYGYTF

J: TRBJ2-5
length: 15
V: TRBV6-5
D: NA
size: NA
DNA: TGTGCCAGCTCCTCCCCGCGGGGCCGAAAAGAGACCCAGTACTTC
CDR3: CASSSPRGRKETQYF

J: TRBJ1-2
length: 15
V: TRBV6-1
D: NA
size: few
DNA: TGTGCCAGCAGTGAATGGGGGGATAGTAGCTATGGCTACACCTTC
CDR3: CASSEWGDSSYGYTF

J: TRBJ1-5
length: 17
V: TRBV7-8
D: NA
size: NA
DNA: TGTGCCAGCAGCTTTTTCTCCGGCGGATATAGCAATCAGCCCCAGCATTTT
CDR3: CASSFFSGGYSNQPQHF

J: TRBJ2-2
length: 17
V: TRBV3-1/TRBV3-2
D: TRBD2
size: NA
DNA: TGTGCCAGCAGCCAAGATCCCCTAGCGGACTTCACCGGGGAGCTGTTTTTT
CDR3: CASSQDPLADFTGELFF

J: TRBJ2-4
length: 18
V: TRBV11-3
D: NA
size: once
DNA: TGTGCCAGCAGCTTAGATCCTTCCGGGTTCCGAGCCAAAAACATTCAGTACTTC
CDR3: CASSLDPSGFRAKNIQYF

J: TRBJ1-2
length: 15
V: TRBV28
D: TRBD1
size: NA
DNA: TGTGCCAGCAGTCCCCCGGGACAGGGGTATTATGGCTACACCTTC
CDR3: CASSPPGQGYYGYTF

J: TRBJ1-5
length: 15
V: TRBV6-2/TRBV6-3
D: NA
size: NA
DNA: TGTGCCAGCAGTTACAGGGGTTCAGGGAATCAGCCCCAGCATTTT
CDR3: CASSYRGSGNQPQHF

J: TRBJ2-2
length: 14
V: TRBV28
D: NA
size: NA
DNA: TGTGCCAGCAGGGCAGGAAAAAGGGCCGGGGAGCTGTTTTTT
CDR3: CASRAGKRAGELFF

J: TRBJ1-1
length: 13
V: TRBV5-5
D: NA
size: NA
DNA: TGTGCCAGCAGCTTGGTGGTAGGGACTGAAGCTTTCTTT
CDR3: CASSLVVGTEAFF

J: TRBJ2-7
length: 15
V: TRBV3-1/TRBV3-2
D: NA
size: NA
DNA: TGTGCCAGCAGCCTTGCAGGCATCCCACGCTACGAGCAGTACTTC
CDR3: CASSLAGIPRYEQYF

J: TRBJ1-1
length: 13
V: TRBV6-4
D: NA
size: once
DNA: TGTGCCAGCAGGGAACAGGGCGGCACTGAAGCTTTCTTT
CDR3: CASREQGGTEAFF

J: TRBJ1-6
length: 14
V: TRBV5-4
D: NA
size: NA
DNA: TGTGCCAGCAGCTTGCGCCAGGTCAATTCACCCCTCCACTTT
CDR3: CASSLRQVNSPLHF

J: TRBJ1-3
length: 11
V: TRBV2
D: NA
size: NA
DNA: TGTGCCAGCACGGGTGGAAACACCATATATTTT
CDR3: CASTGGNTIYF

J: TRBJ2-7
length: 12
V: TRBV2
D: NA
size: NA
DNA: TGTGCCAGCAGGGGGTTAGGGAACGAGCAGTACTTC
CDR3: CASRGLGNEQYF

J: TRBJ1-3
length: 14
V: TRBV15
D: NA
size: NA
DNA: TGTGCCACCAGCAGAGGAAAGTCTGGAAACACCATATATTTT
CDR3: CATSRGKSGNTIYF

J: TRBJ1-1
length: 10
V: TRBV29-1
D: NA
size: NA
DNA: TGCAGCGGGAAGGACACTGAAGCTTTCTTT
CDR3: CSGKDTEAFF

J: TRBJ2-7
length: 14
V: TRBV18
D: TRBD1
size: NA
DNA: TGTGCCAGCTCACCCGACAGGGTATCCTACGTGCAGTACTTC
CDR3: CASSPDRVSYVQYF

J: TRBJ1-3
length: 16
V: TRBV7-4
D: TRBD1
size: NA
DNA: TGTGCCAGCAGCCCCCGGGACAGGGGTACAGGAAACACCATATATTTT
CDR3: CASSPRDRGTGNTIYF

J: TRBJ1-2
length: 13
V: TRBV30
D: NA
size: once
DNA: TGTGCCTGGAGGCCCCCCGGGACGGTGGGCTACACCTTC
CDR3: CAWRPPGTVGYTF

J: TRBJ1-6
length: 14
V: TRBV9
D: NA
size: once
DNA: TGTGCCAGCAGCGGGGACATCGGAGCTTCACCCCTCCACTTT
CDR3: CASSGDIGASPLHF

J: TRBJ1-5
length: 15
V: TRBV4-3
D: TRBD1
size: NA
DNA: TGCGCCAGCAGCCCCTTGTACAGGGGGGATCAGCCCCAGCATTTT
CDR3: CASSPLYRGDQPQHF

J: TRBJ1-2
length: 14
V: TRBV27
D: NA
size: NA
DNA: TGTGCCAGCAGTTTATTCGGGGAAGAGGGAGGCTACACCTTC
CDR3: CASSLFGEEGGYTF

J: TRBJ2-3
length: 14
V: TRBV9
D: NA
size: NA
DNA: TGTGCCAGCAGCGTAGGGGGGAGGCCAGATACGCAGTATTTT
CDR3: CASSVGGRPDTQYF

J: TRBJ1-1
length: 12
V: TRBV6-2/TRBV6-3
D: NA
size: NA
DNA: TGTGCCAGCAGTTTAGGCAGGACTGAAGCTTTCTTT
CDR3: CASSLGRTEAFF

J: TRBJ1-1
length: 13
V: TRBV3-1/TRBV3-2
D: NA
size: NA
DNA: TGTGCCAGCAGCAGAACAGGGAACACTGAAGCTTTCTTT
CDR3: CASSRTGNTEAFF

J: TRBJ1-5
length: 18
V: TRBV15
D: TRBD1
size: NA
DNA: TGTGCCACCAGCAGAGCCCCCCCGGGACAGGAATTCAATCAGCCCCAGCATTTT
CDR3: CATSRAPPGQEFNQPQHF

J: TRBJ1-1
length: 12
V: TRBV11-2
D: NA
size: NA
DNA: TGTGCCAGCAGCCAAGACAGCGTAGAAGCTTTCTTT
CDR3: CASSQDSVEAFF

J: TRBJ2-2
length: 16
V: TRBV6-5
D: TRBD1
size: NA
DNA: TGTGCCAGCAGTTACTCTTCGGGACAGCACACCGGGGAGCTGTTTTTT
CDR3: CASSYSSGQHTGELFF

J: TRBJ2-7
length: 14
V: TRBV6-2/TRBV6-3
D: TRBD2
size: NA
DNA: TGTGCCAGCAGTCATAGCGGGGGGGTCTACGAGCAGTACTTC
CDR3: CASSHSGGVYEQYF

J: TRBJ2-5
length: 13
V: TRBV28
D: TRBD2
size: NA
DNA: TGTGCCAGCAGTTTTTCTAGCGGGGAGACCCAGTACTTC
CDR3: CASSFSSGETQYF

J: TRBJ2-2
length: 15
V: TRBV27
D: NA
size: once
DNA: TGTGCCAGCAGTTCTCGGGCCGCGAGGACCGGGGAGCTGTTTTTT
CDR3: CASSSRAARTGELFF

J: TRBJ2-1
length: 15
V: TRBV7-7
D: NA
size: NA
DNA: TGTGCTAGCACCCCGGGCAGGGGACCTTACAATGAGCAGTTCTTC
CDR3: CASTPGRGPYNEQFF

J: TRBJ1-1
length: 13
V: TRBV19
D: TRBD1
size: NA
DNA: TGTGCCAGTACCGACAGGGGGAACACTGAAGCTTTCTTT
CDR3: CASTDRGNTEAFF

J: TRBJ1-1
length: 13
V: TRBV5-1
D: NA
size: NA
DNA: TGCGCCAGCTCTCAGGTAGCAGGGCCGAGGGCTTTCTTT
CDR3: CASSQVAGPRAFF

J: TRBJ1-2
length: 14
V: TRBV5-5
D: NA
size: NA
DNA: TGTGCCAGCAGCCAAATCACTATTAACTATGGCTACACCTTC
CDR3: CASSQITINYGYTF

J: TRBJ2-2
length: 13
V: TRBV6-5
D: TRBD2
size: NA
DNA: TGTGCCAGCGAGCGGGGGCTCACCGGGGAGCTGTTTTTT
CDR3: CASERGLTGELFF

J: TRBJ2-1
length: 16
V: TRBV9
D: TRBD2
size: NA
DNA: TGTGCCAGCAGCGTAACCGGGACTAGCTCCTACAATGAGCAGTTCTTC
CDR3: CASSVTGTSSYNEQFF

J: TRBJ1-2
length: 13
V: TRBV7-9
D: NA
size: NA
DNA: TGTGCCAGCAGCTTTTCCAGGGTCGACGGCTACACCTTC
CDR3: CASSFSRVDGYTF

J: TRBJ2-7
length: 15
V: TRBV27
D: NA
size: NA
DNA: TGTGCCAGCAGTCCTAGGACACGGAGAGACTACGAGCAGTACTTC
CDR3: CASSPRTRRDYEQYF

J: TRBJ1-5
length: 15
V: TRBV28
D: NA
size: NA
DNA: TGTGCCAGCAGTCCTTCGGGACACGGCCTGAGGCCCCAGCATTTT
CDR3: CASSPSGHGLRPQHF

J: TRBJ1-6
length: 16
V: TRBV4-3
D: NA
size: NA
DNA: TGCGCCAGCAGCCAAGATCGGGGCAGGGCTAATTCACCCCTCCACTTT
CDR3: CASSQDRGRANSPLHF

J: TRBJ1-2
length: 16
V: TRBV6-1
D: NA
size: few
DNA: TGTGCCAGCAGTGAAGGTCTAGCCGGGACCTATTATGGCTACACCTTC
CDR3: CASSEGLAGTYYGYTF

J: TRBJ1-4
length: 14
V: TRBV18
D: TRBD1
size: NA
DNA: TGTGCCAGCTCAGCGGGGGACAGTCGTGAAAAACTGTTTTTT
CDR3: CASSAGDSREKLFF